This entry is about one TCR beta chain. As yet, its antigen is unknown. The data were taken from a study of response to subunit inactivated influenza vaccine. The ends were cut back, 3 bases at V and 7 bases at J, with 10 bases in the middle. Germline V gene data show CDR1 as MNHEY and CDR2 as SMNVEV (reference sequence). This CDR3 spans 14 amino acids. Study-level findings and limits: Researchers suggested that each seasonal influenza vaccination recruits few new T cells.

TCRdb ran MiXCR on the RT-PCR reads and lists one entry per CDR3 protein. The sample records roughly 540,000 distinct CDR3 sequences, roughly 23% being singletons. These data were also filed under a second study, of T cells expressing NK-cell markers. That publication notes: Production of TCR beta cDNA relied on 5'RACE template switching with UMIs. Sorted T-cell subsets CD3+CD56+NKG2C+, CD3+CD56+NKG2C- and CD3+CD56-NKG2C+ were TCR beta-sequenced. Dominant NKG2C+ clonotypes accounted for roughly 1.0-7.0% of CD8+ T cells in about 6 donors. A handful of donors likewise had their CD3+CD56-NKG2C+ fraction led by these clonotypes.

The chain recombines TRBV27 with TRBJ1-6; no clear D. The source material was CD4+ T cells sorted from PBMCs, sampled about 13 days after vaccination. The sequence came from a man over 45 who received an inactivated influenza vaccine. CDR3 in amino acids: CASSFLSENSPLHF. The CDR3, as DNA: TGTGCCAGCAGTTTTTTGTCTGAAAATTCACCCCTCCACTTT.